This T cell receptor (beta chain) is from a study of T cells in Graves' hyperthyroidism and ophthalmopathy. Any patient presenting with uncontrolled infection, other autoimmune disease, pregnancy or lactation was left out. Diagnosing involved the use of clinical symptoms, serum thyroxine and TRAb, thyroid ultrasound and orbital computed tomography. This clonotype was detected many times. From germline, CDR1 is MNHEY and CDR2 SMNVEV (reference sequence). CDR3 size: 17 residues. Trimming removed 1 base from V and 3 bases from J; junction bases left unmatched: 9. RNA transcripts provided the source from which TCR beta CDR3 regions were amplified. A set of HTBI primers served as the primers for a first-round RT-PCR of the TCR CDR3. Via MiXCR, TCRdb re-called the multiplex PCR reads, giving one row per CDR3 protein. Seen here are fewer than 450,000 distinct CDR3 sequences, about a sixth observed once, and the top ten hold about a third.

Material: blood. The receptor was derived from a woman under 40 with Graves' hyperthyroidism that later progressed to Graves' ophthalmopathy. This rearrangement joins TRBV27 to TRBJ2-7; TRBD1 matches at 10 bases. The CDR3 protein is CASSLWVGDRGIYEQYF. CDR3 in DNA: TGTGCCAGCAGTTTATGGGTAGGGGACAGGGGAATCTACGAGCAGTACTTC.